One and the same sample provided the 7 T cell receptor beta chains below, sequenced in a study of cytomegalovirus exposure and HLA in healthy donors (dated by TCRdb to 2016 to 2017). Library generation was performed with the immunoSEQ multiplex PCR assay. TCRdb's version of the immuneACCESS table is confined to in-frame rearrangements and falls short of the full clone set. An unresolved V gene accounts for under half of the shortfall where checked; the remainder is of unknown origin. The sample table lists 90,000 to 150,000 clones, about 85% of them with a count of one. The ten largest account for 2.1% of the sample. Specimen: PBMCs. All receptors come from a woman in her twenties or thirties in good health and CMV-seronegative.

With respect to this clone: The sample holds other DNA sequences that translate to the same CDR3. The rearrangement joins TRBV5-4 to TRBJ2-1; maybe TRBD2 (6 bases). This CDR3 contains 14 residues. Germline-derived CDR1 and CDR2 are SGHNT and YYREEE (reference sequence). V was cut by 0 bases and J by 4 bases, with 8 bases left in between. This chain's CDR3 is CASSLGGGYNEQFF. CDR3 sequence (DNA): TGTGCCAGCAGCTTGGGGGGAGGATACAATGAGCAGTTCTTC.

The chain combines TRBV5-6 with TRBJ2-1; TRBD1 might be the D (5 bases). Germline CDR1 is SGHDT and CDR2 is YYEEEE. V lost 1 base and J 9 bases, leaving 17 bases between the germline ends. The CDR3 totals 15 residues. CDR3 DNA sequence: TGTGCCAGCAGCTTGTTCCAAGGGGCCTCCGGTGAGCAGTTCTTC. Amino acid sequence: CASSLFQGASGEQFF.

The V call is TRBV9, the J call TRBJ2-2; 7 bases are a match to TRBD2. Per germline, CDR1 SGDLS and CDR2 YYNGEE. This CDR3 has 17 amino acids. Trimming at V came to 0 bases and at J to 0 bases, leaving 5 bases not matched to a gene. CDR3 sequence: CASSVVGGGANTGELFF. CDR3 sequence (DNA): TGTGCCAGCAGCGTAGTGGGCGGGGGAGCGAACACCGGGGAGCTGTTTTTT.

On this clone: Different DNA sequences within this sample yield the same CDR3. This CDR3 reads CASSTGQGADGYTF. The CDR3, as DNA: TGCGCCAGCAGCACGGGACAGGGGGCGGATGGCTACACCTTC. This chain links TRBV5-1 with TRBJ1-2; 12 bases are shared with TRBD1. Germline lookup yields CDR1 SGHRS and CDR2 YFSETQ. V was pared by 4 bases and J by 6 bases, with 4 bases of the junction left unmatched. The CDR3 extends over 14 amino acids.

This chain connects TRBV7-9 to TRBJ1-2; 7 nucleotides line up with TRBD1. Germline CDR1 SEHNR, CDR2 FQNEAQ (reference sequence). The length of the CDR3 is 14 residues. Trimming took 1 base from V and 3 from J; bases not matched to a gene: 2. CDR3 sequence reads: CASSLGTGDYGYTF. CDR3 DNA sequence: TGTGCCAGCAGCTTAGGGACAGGCGACTATGGCTACACCTTC.

A single count supports this clone. The genes are TRBV6-1 and TRBJ1-1; D possibly corresponds to TRBD1 (5 bases). The length of the CDR3 is 12 residues. The V and J ends lost 10 bases and 3 bases respectively, with 12 bases between them. Looked up from germline, CDR1 is MNHNS and CDR2 is SASEGT. CDR3 in amino acids: CATAAGYTEAFF. DNA of the CDR3: TGTGCCACCGCAGCAGGGTACACTGAAGCTTTCTTT.

This clone was observed once. The chain combines TRBV2 with TRBJ2-5; no clear D gene. Trimming stripped 8 bases from V and 4 bases from J, with 5 bases between. CDR3 length: 10 amino acids. CDR1 and CDR2 from the germline V gene are SNHLY and FYNNEI. The DNA for the CDR3 is TGTGCCAGCTGGAGAGAGACCCAGTACTTC. Protein sequence: CASWRETQYF. Supplemented by reference TRBV2 and TRBJ2-5, the full variable domain reads EPEVTQTPSHQVTQMGQEVILRCVPISNHLYFYWYRQILGQKVEFLVSFYNNEISEKSEIFDDQFSVERPDGSNFTLKIRSTKLEDSAMYFCASWRETQYFGPGTRLLVL.